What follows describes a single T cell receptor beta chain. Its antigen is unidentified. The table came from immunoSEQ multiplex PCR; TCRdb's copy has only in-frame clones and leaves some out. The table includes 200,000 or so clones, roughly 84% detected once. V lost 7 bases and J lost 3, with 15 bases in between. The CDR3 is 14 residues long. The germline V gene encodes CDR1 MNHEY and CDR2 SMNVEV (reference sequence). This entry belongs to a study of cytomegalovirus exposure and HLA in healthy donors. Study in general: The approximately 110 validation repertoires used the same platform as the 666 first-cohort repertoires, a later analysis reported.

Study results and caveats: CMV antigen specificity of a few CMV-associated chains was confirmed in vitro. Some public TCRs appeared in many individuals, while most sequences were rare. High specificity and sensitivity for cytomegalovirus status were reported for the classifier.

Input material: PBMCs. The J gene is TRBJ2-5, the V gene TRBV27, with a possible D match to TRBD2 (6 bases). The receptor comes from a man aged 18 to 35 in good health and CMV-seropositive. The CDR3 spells CASKTPRREETQYF. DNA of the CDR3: TGTGCCAGCAAGACGCCGCGGAGGGAAGAGACCCAGTACTTC.